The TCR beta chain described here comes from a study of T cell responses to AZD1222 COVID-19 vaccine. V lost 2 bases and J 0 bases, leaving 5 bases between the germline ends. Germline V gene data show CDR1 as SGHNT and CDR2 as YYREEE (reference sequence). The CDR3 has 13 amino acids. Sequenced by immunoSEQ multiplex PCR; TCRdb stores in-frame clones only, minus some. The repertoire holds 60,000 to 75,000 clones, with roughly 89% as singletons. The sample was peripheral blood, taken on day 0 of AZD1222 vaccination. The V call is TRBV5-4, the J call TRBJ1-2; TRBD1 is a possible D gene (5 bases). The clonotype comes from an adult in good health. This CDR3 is CASSLGANYGYTF. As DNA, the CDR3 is TGTGCCAGCAGCTTAGGGGCTAACTATGGCTACACCTTC.